These T cell receptor beta chains were read from a single sample in a study of shared T cell receptors in the human thymus. Some clones are missing from TCRdb's copy, which holds only in-frame ones; the method was immunoSEQ multiplex PCR. The sample lists roughly 710,000 clones; 80% to 90% were seen once. This same sample was also part of a study on human thymus T cells.

The sequenced sample consisted of thymocytes. The receptors were sampled from a girl less than two years old with a congenital heart defect. Each CDR3 is given with its conserved first and last residue. A D gene is named only where the DNA matches it firmly. Clone size is stated in some rows and not others, as once, few, many or a class when expanded.

J gene: TRBJ2-1
V gene: TRBV5-1
clone size: -
D gene: TRBD1
CDR3 protein: CASSPGQGTYNEQFF
CDR3 DNA: TGCGCCAGCAGCCCCGGACAGGGGACCTACAATGAGCAGTTCTTC

J gene: TRBJ1-1
V gene: TRBV10-3
clone size: few
D gene: TRBD1
CDR3 protein: CAINTNADTGDGSNTEAFF
CDR3 DNA: TGTGCCATCAACACCAATGCCGACACAGGGGATGGTTCGAACACTGAAGCTTTCTTT

J gene: TRBJ1-2
V gene: TRBV28
clone size: -
D gene: TRBD1
CDR3 protein: CASSPYHLRQGQHYGYTF
CDR3 DNA: TGTGCCAGCAGCCCATACCACCTCCGACAGGGTCAGCACTATGGCTACACCTTC

J gene: TRBJ1-1
V gene: TRBV6-1
clone size: -
D gene: TRBD1
CDR3 protein: CASSKTGGGTEAFF
CDR3 DNA: TGTGCCAGCAGCAAAACAGGGGGGGGCACTGAAGCTTTCTTT

J gene: TRBJ1-2
V gene: TRBV5-6
clone size: -
D gene: -
CDR3 protein: CASSLPREGGYTF
CDR3 DNA: TGTGCCAGCAGCTTGCCCAGGGAGGGTGGCTACACCTTC

J gene: TRBJ2-3
V gene: TRBV4-1
clone size: -
D gene: -
CDR3 protein: CASSQAGARDTDTQYF
CDR3 DNA: TGCGCCAGCAGCCAGGCAGGGGCACGGGACACAGATACGCAGTATTTT

J gene: TRBJ2-7
V gene: TRBV30
clone size: -
D gene: TRBD1
CDR3 protein: CASNPGTGGLSEQYF
CDR3 DNA: TGTGCCTCAAATCCCGGGACAGGGGGGCTGAGCGAGCAGTACTTC

J gene: TRBJ2-3
V gene: TRBV15
clone size: once
D gene: -
CDR3 protein: CATSSDPPGDTQYF
CDR3 DNA: TGTGCCACCAGCTCGGACCCGCCGGGGGATACGCAGTATTTT

J gene: TRBJ2-6
V gene: TRBV6-1
clone size: -
D gene: -
CDR3 protein: CASRLTVANVLTF
CDR3 DNA: TGTGCCAGCAGGTTGACAGTGGCCAACGTCCTGACTTTC

J gene: TRBJ1-3
V gene: TRBV7-9
clone size: -
D gene: -
CDR3 protein: CASSRGDLFSGNTIYF
CDR3 DNA: TGTGCCAGCAGTCGAGGTGACTTATTCTCTGGAAACACCATATATTTT

J gene: TRBJ2-2
V gene: TRBV11-2
clone size: -
D gene: -
CDR3 protein: CASSLARDAVPGELFF
CDR3 DNA: TGTGCCAGCAGCTTAGCCCGTGACGCGGTTCCGGGGGAGCTGTTTTTT

J gene: TRBJ2-3
V gene: TRBV18
clone size: -
D gene: -
CDR3 protein: CASSPLRTEDTQYF
CDR3 DNA: TGTGCCAGCTCACCCTTACGGACAGAGGATACGCAGTATTTT

J gene: TRBJ1-3
V gene: TRBV14
clone size: -
D gene: TRBD1
CDR3 protein: CASSHTDRARNTIYF
CDR3 DNA: TGTGCCAGCAGCCACACAGACAGGGCGAGAAACACCATATATTTT

J gene: TRBJ2-2
V gene: TRBV6-1
clone size: -
D gene: -
CDR3 protein: CASSEGYVGAGTGELFF
CDR3 DNA: TGTGCCAGCAGTGAGGGTTACGTGGGGGCGGGCACCGGGGAGCTGTTTTTT

J gene: TRBJ2-5
V gene: TRBV5-1
clone size: -
D gene: -
CDR3 protein: CASSPPTGHQETQYF
CDR3 DNA: TGCGCCAGCAGCCCGCCGACAGGACACCAAGAGACCCAGTACTTC

J gene: TRBJ1-3
V gene: TRBV19
clone size: -
D gene: -
CDR3 protein: CASSIPPGTIYF
CDR3 DNA: TGTGCCAGTAGTATTCCCCCGGGCACCATATATTTT

J gene: TRBJ2-1
V gene: TRBV10-1
clone size: few
D gene: TRBD2
CDR3 protein: CASTPGLAGGIDEQFF
CDR3 DNA: TGCGCCAGCACCCCGGGACTAGCGGGGGGTATAGATGAGCAGTTCTTC

J gene: TRBJ2-7
V gene: TRBV5-5
clone size: -
D gene: TRBD2
CDR3 protein: CASSSTGGSTYEQYF
CDR3 DNA: TGTGCCAGCAGCTCCACGGGGGGGTCGACCTACGAGCAGTACTTC

J gene: TRBJ1-3
V gene: TRBV18
clone size: few
D gene: TRBD1
CDR3 protein: CASSPVQGALSGNTIYF
CDR3 DNA: TGTGCCAGCTCACCCGTACAGGGGGCACTATCTGGAAACACCATATATTTT

J gene: TRBJ1-2
V gene: TRBV9
clone size: -
D gene: TRBD1
CDR3 protein: CASSKHRGMNGYTF
CDR3 DNA: TGTGCCAGCAGCAAACACAGGGGTATGAATGGCTACACCTTC

J gene: TRBJ1-2
V gene: TRBV28
clone size: -
D gene: -
CDR3 protein: CASSLRQEEGYTF
CDR3 DNA: TGTGCCAGCAGTCTCCGACAGGAGGAGGGCTACACCTTC

J gene: TRBJ1-1
V gene: TRBV28
clone size: -
D gene: -
CDR3 protein: CASSIYKQNTEAFF
CDR3 DNA: TGTGCCAGCAGCATTTATAAGCAGAACACTGAAGCTTTCTTT

J gene: TRBJ2-1
V gene: TRBV19
clone size: -
D gene: TRBD2
CDR3 protein: CASSISSLREGARDEQFF
CDR3 DNA: TGTGCCAGTAGTATATCCTCTCTGCGGGAGGGGGCGCGGGATGAGCAGTTCTTC

J gene: TRBJ1-1
V gene: TRBV9
clone size: once
D gene: TRBD1
CDR3 protein: CASSVGDREGGKAFF
CDR3 DNA: TGTGCCAGCAGCGTAGGGGACAGGGAAGGGGGGAAAGCTTTCTTT

J gene: TRBJ1-1
V gene: TRBV28
clone size: -
D gene: -
CDR3 protein: CASSFSGAGDTEAFF
CDR3 DNA: TGTGCCAGCAGTTTCTCGGGGGCGGGGGACACTGAAGCTTTCTTT

J gene: TRBJ2-1
V gene: TRBV7-7
clone size: once
D gene: TRBD1
CDR3 protein: CASSLYPYRDRVSNEQFF
CDR3 DNA: TGTGCTAGCAGCTTATACCCGTACCGGGACAGGGTTTCCAATGAGCAGTTCTTC

J gene: TRBJ1-1
V gene: TRBV30
clone size: once
D gene: -
CDR3 protein: CAWQHPQAPEAFF
CDR3 DNA: TGTGCCTGGCAACATCCTCAGGCCCCTGAAGCTTTCTTT

J gene: TRBJ2-1
V gene: TRBV4-3
clone size: -
D gene: TRBD1
CDR3 protein: CASSQVSDRRQSEQFF
CDR3 DNA: TGCGCCAGCAGCCAAGTATCGGACAGGCGACAATCTGAGCAGTTCTTC

J gene: TRBJ1-6
V gene: TRBV19
clone size: -
D gene: -
CDR3 protein: CASSIWGTVNSPLHF
CDR3 DNA: TGTGCCAGTAGTATATGGGGGACTGTTAATTCACCCCTCCACTTT

J gene: TRBJ1-1
V gene: TRBV20-1
clone size: -
D gene: -
CDR3 protein: CSAHLEAFF
CDR3 DNA: TGCAGTGCTCACCTAGAAGCTTTCTTT

J gene: TRBJ2-7
V gene: TRBV11-2
clone size: once
D gene: TRBD2
CDR3 protein: CASSLGLAGTYEQYF
CDR3 DNA: TGTGCCAGCAGCTTAGGACTAGCGGGAACCTACGAGCAGTACTTC

J gene: TRBJ1-1
V gene: TRBV6-1
clone size: -
D gene: TRBD1
CDR3 protein: CASSEAPWDRGRMRDTEAFF
CDR3 DNA: TGTGCCAGCAGTGAAGCGCCCTGGGACAGGGGGCGAATGCGGGACACTGAAGCTTTCTTT

J gene: TRBJ2-7
V gene: TRBV4-3
clone size: -
D gene: TRBD2
CDR3 protein: CASSQDISSGNIYEQYF
CDR3 DNA: TGCGCCAGCAGCCAAGATATTTCTAGCGGAAACATCTACGAGCAGTACTTC

J gene: TRBJ1-1
V gene: TRBV5-6
clone size: -
D gene: -
CDR3 protein: CASSLLGAEAFF
CDR3 DNA: TGTGCCAGCAGCTTGTTAGGGGCTGAAGCTTTCTTT

J gene: TRBJ1-2
V gene: TRBV7-9
clone size: -
D gene: TRBD1
CDR3 protein: CASSLRDRKNYGYTF
CDR3 DNA: TGTGCCAGCAGCTTGAGGGACAGAAAAAACTATGGCTACACCTTC

J gene: TRBJ2-1
V gene: TRBV7-8
clone size: -
D gene: TRBD2
CDR3 protein: CASSLLSRTSGDEQFF
CDR3 DNA: TGTGCCAGCAGCTTATTATCCCGGACTAGCGGGGATGAGCAGTTCTTC

J gene: TRBJ2-1
V gene: TRBV5-6
clone size: -
D gene: TRBD1
CDR3 protein: CASSPNRGGNEQFF
CDR3 DNA: TGTGCCAGCAGCCCAAACAGGGGCGGGAATGAGCAGTTCTTC

J gene: TRBJ1-1
V gene: TRBV6-5
clone size: -
D gene: -
CDR3 protein: CASSYGGNSEAFF
CDR3 DNA: TGTGCCAGCAGTTACGGCGGGAATTCTGAAGCTTTCTTT

J gene: TRBJ1-2
V gene: TRBV14
clone size: -
D gene: -
CDR3 protein: CASSQDSVAYGYTF
CDR3 DNA: TGTGCCAGCAGCCAGGACAGCGTGGCCTATGGCTACACCTTC

J gene: TRBJ2-7
V gene: TRBV5-1
clone size: -
D gene: TRBD2
CDR3 protein: CASSTGLAGDSYEQYF
CDR3 DNA: TGCGCCAGCAGCACCGGACTAGCGGGGGACTCCTACGAGCAGTACTTC

J gene: TRBJ1-6
V gene: TRBV4-1
clone size: -
D gene: TRBD1
CDR3 protein: CASSHGTAVNSPLHF
CDR3 DNA: TGCGCCAGCAGCCACGGGACAGCGGTAAATTCACCCCTCCACTTT

J gene: TRBJ2-3
V gene: TRBV6-5
clone size: -
D gene: TRBD1
CDR3 protein: CASRGQREGDTQYF
CDR3 DNA: TGTGCCAGCAGGGGACAGAGGGAAGGAGATACGCAGTATTTT

J gene: TRBJ1-6
V gene: TRBV5-1
clone size: -
D gene: -
CDR3 protein: CASRRQINSPLHF
CDR3 DNA: TGCGCCAGCAGGCGACAGATCAATTCACCCCTCCACTTT

J gene: TRBJ2-3
V gene: TRBV14
clone size: -
D gene: TRBD1
CDR3 protein: CASSQAGTGATDTQYF
CDR3 DNA: TGTGCCAGCAGCCAAGCCGGGACAGGGGCCACAGATACGCAGTATTTT

J gene: TRBJ1-6
V gene: TRBV6-1
clone size: -
D gene: TRBD1
CDR3 protein: CASSDGGQGYNSPLHF
CDR3 DNA: TGTGCCAGCAGTGATGGAGGACAGGGCTATAATTCACCCCTCCACTTT

J gene: TRBJ1-5
V gene: TRBV4-1
clone size: once
D gene: TRBD1
CDR3 protein: CASSHDPGTGGEQRNQPQHF
CDR3 DNA: TGCGCCAGCAGCCATGATCCGGGGACAGGGGGCGAGCAGAGGAATCAGCCCCAGCATTTT

J gene: TRBJ1-2
V gene: TRBV2
clone size: -
D gene: -
CDR3 protein: CASTLWTEEYGYTF
CDR3 DNA: TGTGCCAGCACTTTGTGGACTGAGGAATATGGCTACACCTTC

J gene: TRBJ1-5
V gene: TRBV19
clone size: -
D gene: TRBD1
CDR3 protein: CASTRQGVKGNSNQPQHF
CDR3 DNA: TGTGCCAGTACCAGACAGGGGGTTAAGGGGAATAGCAATCAGCCCCAGCATTTT

J gene: TRBJ2-6
V gene: TRBV5-8
clone size: -
D gene: TRBD1
CDR3 protein: CASSWEQGEPLWAGANVLTF
CDR3 DNA: TGTGCCAGCAGCTGGGAACAGGGGGAGCCTCTCTGGGCTGGGGCCAACGTCCTGACTTTC

J gene: TRBJ2-2
V gene: TRBV10-3
clone size: -
D gene: -
CDR3 protein: CAMTSREYTGELFF
CDR3 DNA: TGTGCCATGACGTCCCGGGAGTACACCGGGGAGCTGTTTTTT

J gene: TRBJ1-2
V gene: TRBV2
clone size: -
D gene: TRBD1
CDR3 protein: CASSESSWDRENYGYTF
CDR3 DNA: TGTGCCAGCAGTGAATCATCCTGGGACAGGGAGAACTATGGCTACACCTTC

J gene: TRBJ1-5
V gene: TRBV5-6
clone size: -
D gene: TRBD1
CDR3 protein: CASSQQDRESNQPQHF
CDR3 DNA: TGTGCCAGCAGCCAGCAGGACAGGGAGAGCAATCAGCCCCAGCATTTT

J gene: TRBJ1-2
V gene: TRBV7-2
clone size: -
D gene: -
CDR3 protein: CASSLCPARAEVNYGYTF
CDR3 DNA: TGTGCCAGCAGCTTATGCCCCGCCCGCGCGGAGGTGAACTATGGCTACACCTTC

J gene: TRBJ2-7
V gene: TRBV10-2
clone size: -
D gene: TRBD1
CDR3 protein: CASNEPPGQGRGIDEQYF
CDR3 DNA: TGCGCCAGCAATGAACCCCCGGGACAGGGCCGGGGGATAGACGAGCAGTACTTC

J gene: TRBJ2-2
V gene: TRBV5-8
clone size: -
D gene: -
CDR3 protein: CATLKTGELFF
CDR3 DNA: TGTGCCACCCTAAAAACCGGGGAGCTGTTTTTT

J gene: TRBJ2-3
V gene: TRBV6-1
clone size: few
D gene: TRBD1
CDR3 protein: CASSEIWGQGPDTQYF
CDR3 DNA: TGTGCCAGCAGTGAAATATGGGGACAGGGACCAGATACGCAGTATTTT